The 8 T cell receptor beta chains in this list originate from one sample, sequenced in a study of T cell clonality in common variable immunodeficiency. Data came from immunoSEQ multiplex PCR; TCRdb stores just in-frame clones and leaves some out. The sample holds roughly 48,000 clones, and no clone turns up only once. Sequencing used peripheral blood mononuclear cells. These receptors were obtained from a person aged 18-69 years in good health.

This clone came up many times. The DNA ends 3 residues before the CDR3 does, and the rest of the CDR3 is filled in from the germline J gene. This sample includes further DNA sequences coding for the same CDR3. This chain uses TRBV2 with TRBJ1-3; TRBD1 is a possible D gene (5 bases). The V and J ends lost 8 bases and 1 base respectively, with 15 bases between them. The germline V gene encodes CDR1 SNHLY and CDR2 FYNNEI. The CDR3 length is 15 residues. The CDR3 protein is CASGAAQGSGNTIYF. The sequenced part of the CDR3 DNA is TGTGCCAGCGGGGCCGCGCAAGGGTCTGGAAACACC. Using reference TRBV2 and TRBJ1-3 for the parts outside the CDR3, the full variable domain is EPEVTQTPSHQVTQMGQEVILRCVPISNHLYFYWYRQILGQKVEFLVSFYNNEISEKSEIFDDQFSVERPDGSNFTLKIRSTKLEDSAMYFCASGAAQGSGNTIYFGEGSWLTVV.

This clone was found many times. The read finishes 3 residues shy of the CDR3 end, and the germline J gene is used to complete it. The chain employs TRBV20-1 and TRBJ1-2; 7 nucleotides line up with TRBD1. V was clipped by 6 bases and J by 2 bases; unmatched bases: 6. The CDR3 consists of 13 residues. Looked up from germline, CDR1 is DFQATT and CDR2 is SNEGSKA (reference sequence). The CDR3 bases that were read are TGCAGTGCCAGGGGGACAGTGAACTATGGC. Translating it yields CSARGTVNYG. In full, the CDR3 reads CSARGTVNYGYTF.

This clone was detected ten times or more. The read terminates 3 residues ahead of where the CDR3 ends, so the germline J gene completes it. The chain joins TRBV7-2 to TRBJ2-3; D gene ambiguous. This CDR3 region has 15 residues. V was shortened by 5 bases and J by 0 bases, with 12 bases between the two germline ends. Germline CDR1 SGHTA, CDR2 FQGNSA. CDR3 DNA (partial): TGTGCCAGCAGCCTTGAGAAAACTAGCACAGATACG. It is translated as CASSLEKTSTDT. The whole CDR3 sequence is CASSLEKTSTDTQYF. Full variable domain (outside the CDR3, taken from reference TRBV7-2 and TRBJ2-3): GAGVSQSPSNKVTEKGKDVELRCDPISGHTALYWYRQSLGQGLEFLIYFQGNSAPDKSGLPSDRFSAERTGGSVSTLTIQRTQQEDSAVYLCASSLEKTSTDTQYFGPGTRLTVL.

This clone was seen at least ten times. The CDR3 goes on 3 residues after the read ends, and that part is filled in from the germline J gene. The chain has TRBV5-4 and TRBJ2-7; no firm D call. V was cut by 2 bases and J by 1 base, with 13 bases left in between. The CDR3 has 15 residues. CDR1 and CDR2 (germline): SGHNT, YYREEE (reference sequence). The covered CDR3 bases are TGTGCCAGCAGCTTAATTAGAGACTCTTCCTACGAG. Translated: CASSLIRDSSYE. The entire CDR3 protein is CASSLIRDSSYEQYF. The complete variable domain, with remaining parts taken from reference TRBV5-4 and TRBJ2-7, reads ETGVTQSPTHLIKTRGQQVTLRCSSQSGHNTVSWYQQALGQGPQFIFQYYREEENGRGNFPPRFSGLQFPNYSSELNVNALELDDSALYLCASSLIRDSSYEQYFGPGTRLTVT.

At least ten counts were recorded for this clone. The read terminates 3 residues ahead of where the CDR3 ends, so the germline J gene completes it. The rearrangement uses TRBV5-1 and TRBJ2-3; 13 bases are shared with TRBD2. V shed 4 bases, J shed 3 bases, and the junction held 2 bases outside the gene matches. Per germline, CDR1 SGHRS and CDR2 YFSETQ. The CDR3 sequence is 15 residues long. The part of the CDR3 DNA that was read is TGCGCCAGCAGCATACTAGCGGGAGGGACAGATACG. Amino acid sequence: CASSILAGGTDT. The entire CDR3 protein is CASSILAGGTDTQYF.

This clone was detected many times. The read falls 3 residues short of the CDR3 end, and the missing part is taken from the germline J gene. The V gene is TRBV7-9, the J gene TRBJ1-2, with 7 nucleotides matching TRBD1. The CDR3 length is 13 residues. After removal of 2 bases from V and 4 bases from J, the junction contained 1 base not matched to a gene. The germline V gene encodes CDR1 SEHNR and CDR2 FQNEAQ (reference sequence). This chain's CDR3 is CASSLRDSYGYTF. CDR3 DNA (partial): TGTGCCAGCAGCTTAAGGGACAGCTATGGC.

To note about this clone: From the germline J gene comes the end of the CDR3, since the read stops 3 residues before it. V and J are TRBV11-2 and TRBJ2-7; 9 bases match TRBD1. Germline loops: CDR1 SGHAT, CDR2 FQNNGV. Trimming took 4 bases from V and 2 from J; bases not matched to a gene: 6. This CDR3 is 15 amino acids long. CDR3 DNA (partial): TGTGCCAGCAGCTACCCGACAGGGGGAACCTACGAG. Translation gives CASSYPTGGTYE. The entire CDR3 protein is CASSYPTGGTYEQYF.

This clone was seen at least ten times. The read falls 3 residues short of the CDR3 end, and the missing part is taken from the germline J gene. This sequence joins TRBV7-9 and TRBJ1-1, with D hard to call. Trimming left V 5 bases short and J 1 base short, with 8 bases between. The CDR3 has 13 residues. The germline gives CDR1 SEHNR, CDR2 FQNEAQ (reference sequence). The CDR3 DNA, read in part, is TGTGCCAGCAGCCCTCAGGAGAACACTGAA. It codes for CASSPQENTE. In full, the CDR3 is CASSPQENTEAFF.